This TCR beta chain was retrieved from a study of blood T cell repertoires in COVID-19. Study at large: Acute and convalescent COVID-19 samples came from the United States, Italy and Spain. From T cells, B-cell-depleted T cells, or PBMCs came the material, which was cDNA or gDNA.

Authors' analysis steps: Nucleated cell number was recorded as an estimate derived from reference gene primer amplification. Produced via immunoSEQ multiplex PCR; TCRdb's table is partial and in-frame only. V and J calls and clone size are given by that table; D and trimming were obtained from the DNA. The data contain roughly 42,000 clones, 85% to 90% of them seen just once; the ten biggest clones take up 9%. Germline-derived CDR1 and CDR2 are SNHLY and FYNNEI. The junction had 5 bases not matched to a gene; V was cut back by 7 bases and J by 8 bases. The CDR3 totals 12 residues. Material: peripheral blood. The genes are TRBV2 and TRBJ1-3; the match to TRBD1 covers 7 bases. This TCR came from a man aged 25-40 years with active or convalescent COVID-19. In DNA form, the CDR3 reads TGTGCCAGCACGCCTACAGGGGACACCATATATTTT. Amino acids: CASTPTGDTIYF. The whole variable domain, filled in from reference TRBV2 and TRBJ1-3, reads EPEVTQTPSHQVTQMGQEVILRCVPISNHLYFYWYRQILGQKVEFLVSFYNNEISEKSEIFDDQFSVERPDGSNFTLKIRSTKLEDSAMYFCASTPTGDTIYFGEGSWLTVV.